The source of this T cell receptor beta chain is a study of T cell responses to AZD1222 COVID-19 vaccine. The study's findings and limits: Unmutated variant regions are reportedly targeted by nearly half of spike-specific TCRs. There were vaccine-associated CD4 TCRs across spike, dominant at 160-218 and 743-854. Baseline seropositives among AZD1222 recipients totaled only five or six.

Germline V CDR1 and CDR2: SNHLY, FYNNEI. The CDR3 totals 14 residues. V lost 3 bases and J 3 bases, leaving 9 bases between the germline ends. This clone was picked up one time. Its antigen remains unidentified. The table came from immunoSEQ multiplex PCR; TCRdb's copy has only in-frame clones and leaves some out. The sample yields 120,000 or so clones, around nine tenths seen once. V gene TRBV2 combines with J gene TRBJ1-5; maybe TRBD1 (5 bases). The receptor's source is an adult in good health. The sequencing here drew on peripheral blood, taken on day 0 of AZD1222 vaccination. The CDR3 region has the DNA TGTGCCAGCAGTGAGTCAGGGTCCAATCAGCCCCAGCATTTT. This encodes CASSESGSNQPQHF.